Listed here is a single T cell receptor beta chain. As processed by the authors: Estimation of nucleated cell counts relied on the amplification of reference gene primers. Sequencing was performed with immunoSEQ multiplex PCR; in TCRdb, only in-frame clones are kept and a portion is missing. V, J and clone size are those of that table, while D and trimming were read from the DNA. The table lists 150,000 or so clones, approximately 80% of them singletons. Looked up from germline, CDR1 is MNHNS and CDR2 is SASEGT. Trimming stripped 2 bases from V and 7 bases from J, with 21 bases between. The CDR3 is 17 amino acids. The record originates from a study of blood T cell repertoires in COVID-19. Study in general: Sites across the United States, Italy and Spain contributed samples from acute and convalescent COVID-19. PBMCs, B-cell-depleted T cells, or T cells were the source of the cDNA or gDNA that made up the material.

The gene calls are TRBV6-1 and TRBJ1-5; TRBD1 is a possible D gene (6 bases). Sequencing was performed on peripheral blood. The sequence was collected from a human donor with acute or convalescent COVID-19. The donor label of this sample is uncertain. DNA for the CDR3: TGTGCCAGCAGTGAACGGGGGGGGCAGATGGCGGGGCAGCCCCAGCATTTT. Translating it yields CASSERGGQMAGQPQHF.